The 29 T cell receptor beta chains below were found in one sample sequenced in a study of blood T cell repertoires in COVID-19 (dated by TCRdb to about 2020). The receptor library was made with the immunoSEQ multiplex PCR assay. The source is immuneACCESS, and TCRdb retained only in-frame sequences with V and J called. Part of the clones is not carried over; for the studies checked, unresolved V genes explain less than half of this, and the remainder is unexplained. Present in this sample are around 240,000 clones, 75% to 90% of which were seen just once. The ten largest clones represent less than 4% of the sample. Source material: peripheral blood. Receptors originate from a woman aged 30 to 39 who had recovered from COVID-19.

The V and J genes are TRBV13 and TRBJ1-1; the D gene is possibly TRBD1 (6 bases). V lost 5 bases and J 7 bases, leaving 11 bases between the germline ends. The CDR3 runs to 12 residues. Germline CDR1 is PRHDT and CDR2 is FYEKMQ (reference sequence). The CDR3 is CASSPRGLEAFF. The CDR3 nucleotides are TGTGCCAGCAGCCCCAGGGGTCTTGAAGCTTTCTTT.

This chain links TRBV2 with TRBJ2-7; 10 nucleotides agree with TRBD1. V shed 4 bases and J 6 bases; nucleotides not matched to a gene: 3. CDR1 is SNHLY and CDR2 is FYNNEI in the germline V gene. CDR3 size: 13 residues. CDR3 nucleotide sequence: TGTGCCAGCAGTGGACGGACAGGGGGCGAGCAGTACTTC. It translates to CASSGRTGGEQYF.

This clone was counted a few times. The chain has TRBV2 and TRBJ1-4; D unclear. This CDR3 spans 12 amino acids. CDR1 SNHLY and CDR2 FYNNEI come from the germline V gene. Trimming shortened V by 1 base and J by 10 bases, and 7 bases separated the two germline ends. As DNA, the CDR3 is TGTGCCAGCAGTGAAGTGAGGCGAAAACTGTTTTTT. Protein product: CASSEVRRKLFF.

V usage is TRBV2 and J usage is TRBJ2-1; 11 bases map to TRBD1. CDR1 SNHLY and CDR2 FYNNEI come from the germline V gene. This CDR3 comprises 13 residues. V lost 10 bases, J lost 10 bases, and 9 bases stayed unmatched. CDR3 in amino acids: CATRGRTGGEQFF. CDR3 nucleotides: TGTGCCACCAGGGGGCGGACAGGGGGCGAGCAGTTCTTC.

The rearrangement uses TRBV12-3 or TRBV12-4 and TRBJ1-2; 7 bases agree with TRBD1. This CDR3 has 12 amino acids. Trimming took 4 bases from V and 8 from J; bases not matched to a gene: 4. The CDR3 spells CASSWDSQGYTF. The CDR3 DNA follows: TGTGCCAGCAGTTGGGACAGTCAAGGCTACACCTTC.

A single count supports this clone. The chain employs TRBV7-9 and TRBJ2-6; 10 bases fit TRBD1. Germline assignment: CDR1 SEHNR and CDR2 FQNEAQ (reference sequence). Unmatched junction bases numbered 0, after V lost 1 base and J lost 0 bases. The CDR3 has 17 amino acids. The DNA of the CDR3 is TGTGCCAGCAGCTTAGGGACAGGGGGCTCTGGGGCCAACGTCCTGACTTTC. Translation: CASSLGTGGSGANVLTF.

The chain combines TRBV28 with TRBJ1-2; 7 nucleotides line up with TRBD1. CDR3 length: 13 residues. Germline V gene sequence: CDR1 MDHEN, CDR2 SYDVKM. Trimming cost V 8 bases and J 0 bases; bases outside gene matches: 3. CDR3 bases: TGTGCCAGCCGGACAGGATCTAACTATGGCTACACCTTC. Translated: CASRTGSNYGYTF.

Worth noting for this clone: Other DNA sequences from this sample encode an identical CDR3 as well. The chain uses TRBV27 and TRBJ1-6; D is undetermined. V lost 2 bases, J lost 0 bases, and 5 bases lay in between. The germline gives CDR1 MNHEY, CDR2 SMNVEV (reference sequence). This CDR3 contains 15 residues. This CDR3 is CASSLESSYNSPLHF. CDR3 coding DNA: TGTGCCAGCAGTTTAGAGAGCTCCTATAATTCACCCCTCCACTTT.

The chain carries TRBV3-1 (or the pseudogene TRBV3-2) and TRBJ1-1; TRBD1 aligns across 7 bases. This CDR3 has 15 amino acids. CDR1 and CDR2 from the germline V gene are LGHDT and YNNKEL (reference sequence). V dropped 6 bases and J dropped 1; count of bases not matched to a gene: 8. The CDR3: CASSPRRTGNTEAFF. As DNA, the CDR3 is TGTGCCAGCAGTCCCCGAAGGACAGGGAACACTGAAGCTTTCTTT.

The CDR3 DNA follows: TGTGCCAGCAGCCTGGGGGCAGTGGGCACTGAAGCTTTCTTT. Protein product: CASSLGAVGTEAFF. V and J are TRBV9 and TRBJ1-1; TRBD1 might be the D (6 bases). Germline CDR1 reads SGDLS; CDR2 reads YYNGEE. The CDR3 is 14 residues long. V was clipped by 4 bases and J by 4 bases, with 14 bases between them.

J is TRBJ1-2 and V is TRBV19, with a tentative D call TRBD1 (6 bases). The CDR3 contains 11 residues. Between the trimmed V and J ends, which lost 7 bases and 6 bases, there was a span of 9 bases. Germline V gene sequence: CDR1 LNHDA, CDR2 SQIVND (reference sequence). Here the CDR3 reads CASTWGHGYTF. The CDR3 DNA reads TGTGCCAGTACCTGGGGGCATGGCTACACCTTC.

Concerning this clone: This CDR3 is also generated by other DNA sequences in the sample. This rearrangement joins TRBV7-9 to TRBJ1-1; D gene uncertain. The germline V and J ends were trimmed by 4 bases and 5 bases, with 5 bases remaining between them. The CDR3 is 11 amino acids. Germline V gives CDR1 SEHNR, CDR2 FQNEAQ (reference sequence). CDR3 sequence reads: CASSSYTEAFF. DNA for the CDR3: TGTGCCAGCAGCTCTTATACTGAAGCTTTCTTT.

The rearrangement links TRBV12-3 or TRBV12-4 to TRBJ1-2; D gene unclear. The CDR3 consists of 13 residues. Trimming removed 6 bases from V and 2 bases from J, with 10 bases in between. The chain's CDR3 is CASRAGKNYGYTF. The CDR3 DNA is TGTGCCAGCAGAGCCGGGAAAAACTATGGCTACACCTTC.

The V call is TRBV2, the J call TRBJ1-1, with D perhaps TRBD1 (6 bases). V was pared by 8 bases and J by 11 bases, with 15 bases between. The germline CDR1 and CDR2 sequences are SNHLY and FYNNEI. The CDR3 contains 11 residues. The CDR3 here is CASDRKGGAFF. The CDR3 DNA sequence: TGTGCCAGCGATCGGAAGGGGGGGGCTTTCTTT.

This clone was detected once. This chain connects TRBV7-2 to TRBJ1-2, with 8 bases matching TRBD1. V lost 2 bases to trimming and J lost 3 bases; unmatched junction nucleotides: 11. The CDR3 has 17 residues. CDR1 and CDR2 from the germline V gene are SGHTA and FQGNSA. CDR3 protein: CASSLRVSNRGDYGYTF. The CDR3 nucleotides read TGTGCCAGCAGCTTAAGGGTATCGAACAGGGGGGACTATGGCTACACCTTC. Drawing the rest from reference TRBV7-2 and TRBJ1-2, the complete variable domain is GAGVSQSPSNKVTEKGKDVELRCDPISGHTALYWYRQSLGQGLEFLIYFQGNSAPDKSGLPSDRFSAERTGGSVSTLTIQRTQQEDSAVYLCASSLRVSNRGDYGYTFGSGTRLTVV.

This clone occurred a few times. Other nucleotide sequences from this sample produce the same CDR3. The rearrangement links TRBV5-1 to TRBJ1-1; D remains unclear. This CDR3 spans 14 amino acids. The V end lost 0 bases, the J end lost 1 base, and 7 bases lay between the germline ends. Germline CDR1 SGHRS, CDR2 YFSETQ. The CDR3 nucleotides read TGCGCCAGCAGCTTGGGCGGGCCGAACACTGAAGCTTTCTTT. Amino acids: CASSLGGPNTEAFF.

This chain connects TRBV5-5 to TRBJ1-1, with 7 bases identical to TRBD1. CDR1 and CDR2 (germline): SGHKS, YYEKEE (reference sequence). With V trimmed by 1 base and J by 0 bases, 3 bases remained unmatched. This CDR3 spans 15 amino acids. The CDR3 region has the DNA TGTGCCAGCAGCTTGAGGACAGGTATGAACACTGAAGCTTTCTTT. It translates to CASSLRTGMNTEAFF.

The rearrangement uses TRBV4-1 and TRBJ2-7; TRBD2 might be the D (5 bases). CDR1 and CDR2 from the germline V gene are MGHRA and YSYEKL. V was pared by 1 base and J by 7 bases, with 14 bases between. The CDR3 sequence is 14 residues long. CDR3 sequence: CASSQAYLAEEQYF. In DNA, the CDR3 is TGCGCCAGCAGCCAAGCCTACCTAGCCGAAGAGCAGTACTTC.

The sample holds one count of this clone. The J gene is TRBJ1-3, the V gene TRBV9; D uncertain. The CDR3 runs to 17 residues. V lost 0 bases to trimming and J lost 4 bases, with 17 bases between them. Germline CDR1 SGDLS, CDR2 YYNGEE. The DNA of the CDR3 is TGTGCCAGCAGCGTAGGGGGTCGGAGGTCTTCCGGAAACACCATATATTTT. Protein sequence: CASSVGGRRSSGNTIYF.

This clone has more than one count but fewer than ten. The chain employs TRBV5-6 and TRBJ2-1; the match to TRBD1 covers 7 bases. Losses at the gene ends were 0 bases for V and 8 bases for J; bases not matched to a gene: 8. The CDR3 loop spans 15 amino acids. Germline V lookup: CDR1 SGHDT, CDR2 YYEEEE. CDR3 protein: CASSLVDRARDEQFF. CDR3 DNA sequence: TGTGCCAGCAGCTTGGTAGACAGGGCTCGGGATGAGCAGTTCTTC.

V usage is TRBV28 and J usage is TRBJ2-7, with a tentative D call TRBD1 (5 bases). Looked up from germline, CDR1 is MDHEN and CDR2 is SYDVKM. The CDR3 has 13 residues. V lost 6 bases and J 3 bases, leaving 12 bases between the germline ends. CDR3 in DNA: TGTGCCAGCAGGCTATCAGGGCACTACGAGCAGTACTTC. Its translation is CASRLSGHYEQYF. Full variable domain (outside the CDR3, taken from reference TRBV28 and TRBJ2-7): DVKVTQSSRYLVKRTGEKVFLECVQDMDHENMFWYRQDPGLGLRLIYFSYDVKMKEKGDIPEGYSVSREKKERFSLILESASTNQTSMYLCASRLSGHYEQYFGPGTRLTVT.

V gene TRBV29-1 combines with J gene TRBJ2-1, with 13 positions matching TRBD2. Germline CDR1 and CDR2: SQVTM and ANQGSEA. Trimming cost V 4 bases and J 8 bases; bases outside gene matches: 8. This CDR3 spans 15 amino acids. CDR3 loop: CSVAPGLAGSDEQFF. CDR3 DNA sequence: TGCAGCGTTGCCCCGGGACTAGCGGGGAGCGATGAGCAGTTCTTC.

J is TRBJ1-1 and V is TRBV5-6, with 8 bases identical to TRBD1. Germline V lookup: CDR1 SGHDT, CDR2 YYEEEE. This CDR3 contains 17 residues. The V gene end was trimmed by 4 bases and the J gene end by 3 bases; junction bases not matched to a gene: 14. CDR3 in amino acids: CASSRGQVLLVYTEAFF. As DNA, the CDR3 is TGTGCCAGCAGCCGGGGACAGGTCCTTCTGGTGTACACTGAAGCTTTCTTT.

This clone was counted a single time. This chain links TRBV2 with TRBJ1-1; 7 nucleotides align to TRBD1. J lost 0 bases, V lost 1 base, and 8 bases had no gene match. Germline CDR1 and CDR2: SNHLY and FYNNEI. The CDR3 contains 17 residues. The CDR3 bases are TGTGCCAGCAGTGAAGTCGGCGGGACAGACATGAACACTGAAGCTTTCTTT. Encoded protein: CASSEVGGTDMNTEAFF.

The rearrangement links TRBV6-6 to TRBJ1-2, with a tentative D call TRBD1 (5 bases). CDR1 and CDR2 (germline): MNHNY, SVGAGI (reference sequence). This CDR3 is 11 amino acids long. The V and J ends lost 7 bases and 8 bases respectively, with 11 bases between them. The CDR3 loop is CASTEKGGYTF. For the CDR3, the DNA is TGTGCCAGCACCGAGAAGGGGGGCTACACCTTC.

Here the CDR3 DNA reads TGTGCCAGCAGCTGGGCCGGGACTAGCGCGGGTGAGCAGTACTTC. It encodes CASSWAGTSAGEQYF. This chain joins TRBV5-6 and TRBJ2-7, with 10 bases aligning to TRBD2. This CDR3 contains 15 residues. Germline assignment: CDR1 SGHDT and CDR2 YYEEEE. V shed 3 bases, J shed 7 bases, and the junction held 10 bases outside the gene matches.

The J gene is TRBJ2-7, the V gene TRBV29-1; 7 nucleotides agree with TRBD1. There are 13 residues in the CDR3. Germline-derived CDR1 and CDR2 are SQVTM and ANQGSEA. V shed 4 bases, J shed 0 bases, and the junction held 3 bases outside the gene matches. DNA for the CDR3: TGCAGCGTTGGTAGACAGGGCTCCTACGAGCAGTACTTC. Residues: CSVGRQGSYEQYF.

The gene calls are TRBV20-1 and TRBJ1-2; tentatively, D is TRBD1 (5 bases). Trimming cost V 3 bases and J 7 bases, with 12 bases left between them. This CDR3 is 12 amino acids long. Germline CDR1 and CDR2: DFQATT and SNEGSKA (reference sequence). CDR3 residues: CSASIGGVGYTF. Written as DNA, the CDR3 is TGCAGTGCTAGTATTGGAGGGGTTGGCTACACCTTC.

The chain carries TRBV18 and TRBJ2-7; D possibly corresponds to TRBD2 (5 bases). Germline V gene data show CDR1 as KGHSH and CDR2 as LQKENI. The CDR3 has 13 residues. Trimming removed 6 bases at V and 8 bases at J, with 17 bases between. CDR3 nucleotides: TGTGCCAGCTCTCCGGAGGCGGCTGCTAAGCAGTACTTC. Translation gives CASSPEAAAKQYF.